This T cell receptor (beta chain) was observed in a study of CXCR3-negative and CXCR3-positive naive CD8 T cells. Study results and caveats: In CXCR3-positive naive cells, the TRB CDR3s were more hydrophobic than in CXCR3-negative naive cells. Memory CD8+ cells had much lower diversity, and both naive subsets had comparably high diversity.

Libraries were UMI-labeled 5' RACE TRB cDNA. From its re-call of the 5' RACE reads, TCRdb lists each CDR3 protein once, without DNA. This sample's table reports some 39,000 distinct CDR3 sequences. Regarding this clonotype: Antigen specificity is unknown.

CDR3 size: 14 residues. Germline V gives CDR1 MNHEY, CDR2 SVGAGI. The source is a human donor in good health. Some clones in this sample may be carry-over from other donors' samples. The sample taken for sequencing was naive CXCR3- CD8+ T cells from blood. The subset is: CD45RO-CCR7+CD27+CD95- naive CD8+ T cells lacking CXCR3 (TNR3-). The chain couples TRBV6-5 to TRBJ2-7; no DNA is available, so the TRBD1 call from TCRdb remains unchecked. CDR3: CASSYLQGAGEQYF.